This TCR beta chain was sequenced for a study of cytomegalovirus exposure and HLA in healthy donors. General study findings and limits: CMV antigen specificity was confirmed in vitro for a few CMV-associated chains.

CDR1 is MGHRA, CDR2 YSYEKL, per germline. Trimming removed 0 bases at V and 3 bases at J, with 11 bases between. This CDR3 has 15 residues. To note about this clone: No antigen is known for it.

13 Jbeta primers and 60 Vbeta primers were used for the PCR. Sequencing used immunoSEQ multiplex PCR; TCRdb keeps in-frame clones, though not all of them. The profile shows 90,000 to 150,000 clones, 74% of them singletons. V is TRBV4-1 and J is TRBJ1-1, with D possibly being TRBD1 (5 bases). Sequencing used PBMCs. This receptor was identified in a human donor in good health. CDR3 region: CASSQEWAGHTEAFF. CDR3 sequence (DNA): TGCGCCAGCAGCCAAGAGTGGGCAGGGCACACTGAAGCTTTCTTT.